The 2 T cell receptor beta chains presented below share a single source sample, sequenced in a study of blood T cell repertoires in COVID-19. Profiling relied on immunoSEQ multiplex PCR, and the TCRdb table lists in-frame clones only, not all of them. The sample contains a few hundred thousand clones, 75% to 90% of which appear only once. Sequences were obtained from peripheral blood. These receptors originate from a man aged 60 to 75 who had recovered from COVID-19.

The chain joins TRBV2 to TRBJ1-6; D is perhaps TRBD1 (6 bases). The germline V gene encodes CDR1 SNHLY and CDR2 FYNNEI. CDR3 length equals 14 residues. The germline V and J ends were trimmed by 6 bases and 9 bases, with 15 bases remaining between them. Here the CDR3 reads CASRETGFTSPLHF. CDR3 DNA sequence: TGTGCCAGCAGGGAGACAGGCTTTACTTCACCCCTCCACTTT.

Only a few counts were recorded for this clone. The chain joins TRBV6-5 to TRBJ2-7; tentative D call: TRBD1 (6 bases). This CDR3 region has 11 residues. V was shortened by 6 bases and J by 4 bases, with 7 bases between the two germline ends. Germline V gives CDR1 MNHEY, CDR2 SVGAGI. CDR3 nucleotide sequence: TGTGCCAGCAGCAGGGGTTACGAGCAGTACTTC. Translated: CASSRGYEQYF.